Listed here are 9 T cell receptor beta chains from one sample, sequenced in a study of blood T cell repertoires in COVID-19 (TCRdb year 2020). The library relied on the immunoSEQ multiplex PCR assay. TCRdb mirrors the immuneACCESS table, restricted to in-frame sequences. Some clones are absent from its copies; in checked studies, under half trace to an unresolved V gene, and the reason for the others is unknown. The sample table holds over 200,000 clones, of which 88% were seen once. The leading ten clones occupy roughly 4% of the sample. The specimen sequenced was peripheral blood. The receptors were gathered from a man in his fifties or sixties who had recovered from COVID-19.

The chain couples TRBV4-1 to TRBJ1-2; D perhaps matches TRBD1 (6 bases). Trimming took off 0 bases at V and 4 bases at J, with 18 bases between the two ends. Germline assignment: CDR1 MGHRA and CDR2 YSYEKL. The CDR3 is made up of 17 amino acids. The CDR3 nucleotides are TGCGCCAGCAGCCAAGACCGCTCGTCCCAGGGGTTCTATGGCTACACCTTC. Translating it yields CASSQDRSSQGFYGYTF.

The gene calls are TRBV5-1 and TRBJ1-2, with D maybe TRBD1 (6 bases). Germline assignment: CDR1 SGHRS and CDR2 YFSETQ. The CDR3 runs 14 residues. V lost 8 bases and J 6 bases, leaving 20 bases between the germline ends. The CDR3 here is CASRTLGGFDGYTF. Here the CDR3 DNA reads TGCGCCAGTCGTACCCTAGGGGGTTTTGATGGCTACACCTTC.

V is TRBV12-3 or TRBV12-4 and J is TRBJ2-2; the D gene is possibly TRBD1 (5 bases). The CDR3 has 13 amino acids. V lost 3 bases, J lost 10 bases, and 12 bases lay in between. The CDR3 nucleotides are TGTGCCAGCAGTTTTGGCAGGGCGACGGAGCTGTTTTTT. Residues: CASSFGRATELFF.

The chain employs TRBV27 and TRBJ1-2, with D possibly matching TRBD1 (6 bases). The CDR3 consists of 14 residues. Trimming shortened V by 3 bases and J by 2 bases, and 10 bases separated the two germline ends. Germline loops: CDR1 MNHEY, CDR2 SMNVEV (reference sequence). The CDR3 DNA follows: TGTGCCAGCAGTTTGAGGGACACCAACTATGGCTACACCTTC. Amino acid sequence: CASSLRDTNYGYTF.

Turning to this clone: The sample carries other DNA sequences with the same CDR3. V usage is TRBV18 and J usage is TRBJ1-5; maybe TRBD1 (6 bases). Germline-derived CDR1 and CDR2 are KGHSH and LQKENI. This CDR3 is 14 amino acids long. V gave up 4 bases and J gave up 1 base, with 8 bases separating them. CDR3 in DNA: TGTGCCAGCTCACGTCAGGGGAGCAATCAGCCCCAGCATTTT. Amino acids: CASSRQGSNQPQHF.

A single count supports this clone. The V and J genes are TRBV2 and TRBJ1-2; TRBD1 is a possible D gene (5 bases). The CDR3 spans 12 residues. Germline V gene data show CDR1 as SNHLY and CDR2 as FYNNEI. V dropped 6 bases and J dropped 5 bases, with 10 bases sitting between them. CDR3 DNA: TGTGCCAGCAGGAGTGGGGGGTATGGCTACACCTTC. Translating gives CASRSGGYGYTF.

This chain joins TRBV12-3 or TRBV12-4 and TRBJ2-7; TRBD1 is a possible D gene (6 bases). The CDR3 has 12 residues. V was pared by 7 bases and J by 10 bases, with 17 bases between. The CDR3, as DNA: TGTGCCAGCACCCAGTCCAGGGGCCCTCAGTACTTC. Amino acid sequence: CASTQSRGPQYF.

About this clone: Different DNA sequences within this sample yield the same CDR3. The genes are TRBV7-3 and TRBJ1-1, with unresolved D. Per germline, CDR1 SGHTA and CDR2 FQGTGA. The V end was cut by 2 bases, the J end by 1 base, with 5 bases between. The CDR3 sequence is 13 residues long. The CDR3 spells CASSLSGNTEAFF. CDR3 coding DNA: TGTGCCAGCAGCTTATCAGGGAACACTGAAGCTTTCTTT. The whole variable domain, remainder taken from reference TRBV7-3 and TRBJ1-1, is GAGVSQTPSNKVTEKGKYVELRCDPISGHTALYWYRQSLGQGPEFLIYFQGTGAADDSGLPNDRFFAVRPEGSVSTLKIQRTERGDSAVYLCASSLSGNTEAFFGQGTRLTVV.

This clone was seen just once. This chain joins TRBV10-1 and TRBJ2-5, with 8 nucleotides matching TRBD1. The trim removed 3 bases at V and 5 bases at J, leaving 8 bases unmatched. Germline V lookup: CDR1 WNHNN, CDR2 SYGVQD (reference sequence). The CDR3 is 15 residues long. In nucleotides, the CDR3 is TGCGCCAGCAGTGACCCCGGACAGGGCCGGGAGACCCAGTACTTC. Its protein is CASSDPGQGRETQYF.